This T cell receptor (beta chain) was observed in a study of CXCR3-negative and CXCR3-positive naive CD8 T cells. UMI-tagged TRB cDNA libraries were built via 5' RACE. From the 5' RACE reads, TCRdb lists one entry per CDR3 protein and no DNA. The specimen's table records about 40,000 distinct CDR3 sequences. Per the germline V gene, CDR1 is MDHEN and CDR2 is SYDVKM. The CDR3 sequence is 13 residues long. This receptor was taken from a human donor in good health. Some clones in this sample may be carry-over from other donors' samples. The sequenced sample consisted of memory CD8+ T cells from blood. The rearrangement uses TRBV28 and TRBJ2-3; TCRdb calls TRBD2, which cannot be checked without DNA. CDR3: CASSLSGTDTQYF.